This TCR beta chain was recovered during a study of shared clonotypes between healthy human individuals. Terminally differentiated effector memory CD45RA+ cells were excluded from the naive CD8 cells, which were CD45RO-negative and positively selected for CCR7. Profiled with immunoSEQ multiplex PCR; TCRdb holds only in-frame clones, not every one. In the table there are around 600,000 clones, 98% of which are singletons. Trimming cost V 3 bases and J 4 bases; bases outside gene matches: 5. Germline V lookup: CDR1 SGDLS, CDR2 YYNGEE. The CDR3 has 15 amino acids. The sequenced sample was naive CD8+ T cells sorted from blood. The source is a man younger than 40 in good health. The genes are TRBV9 and TRBJ2-1; TRBD2 matches 9 bases. Written as DNA, the CDR3 is TGTGCCAGCAGCGCCCCTAGCGGGGATTACAATGAGCAGTTCTTC. It is translated as CASSAPSGDYNEQFF.